The 19 T cell receptor beta chains listed next were all sequenced from one sample in a study of patients and donors after allogeneic stem cell transplantation. TCRdb recomputed calls from the RT-PCR reads with MiXCR, one row per CDR3 protein. Here the sample spans under 2,000 distinct CDR3 sequences, around 7.2% being singletons. Material: blood, either unsorted or a sorted T cell fraction (not recorded which). These receptors originate from a human donor who was either an allogeneic HSCT recipient or a stem cell or donor lymphocyte infusion donor (not recorded which). It is not recorded whose cells these are; they may come from a transplant donor.

The chain couples TRBV5-1 to TRBJ1-2; TRBD1 might be the D (5 bases). CDR1 and CDR2 from the germline V gene are SGHRS and YFSETQ. The CDR3 is made up of 14 amino acids. V gave up 4 bases and J gave up 2 bases, with 12 bases separating them. CDR3 sequence: CASSPGGTNYGYTF. The CDR3 region has the DNA TGCGCCAGCAGCCCGGGCGGGACCAACTATGGCTACACCTTC.

In this sample, this clonotype is large. This rearrangement joins TRBV5-1 to TRBJ2-5; D remains unclear. This CDR3 region has 11 residues. Trimming left V 2 bases short and J 5 bases short, with 4 bases between. CDR1 and CDR2 (germline): SGHRS, YFSETQ. In DNA form, the CDR3 reads TGCGCCAGCAGCTTACAGGAGACCCAGTACTTC. Translation gives CASSLQETQYF.

This clonotype came up a few times. The chain has TRBV5-5 and TRBJ2-1, with D maybe TRBD2 (6 bases). Trimming removed 7 bases at V and 1 base at J, with 15 bases between. The CDR3 is 15 amino acids. Germline V CDR1 and CDR2: SGHKS, YYEKEE (reference sequence). CDR3 sequence: CASGRALASYNEQFF. The CDR3 coding sequence is TGTGCCAGCGGCCGAGCCCTAGCGTCCTACAATGAGCAGTTCTTC.

The rearrangement joins TRBV5-1 to TRBJ2-2; D remains unclear. The CDR3 runs to 14 residues. In germline, CDR1 is SGHRS, CDR2 YFSETQ. Trimming pared 1 base from V and 0 bases from J, leaving 4 bases between. The CDR3 loop reads CASSLSANTGELFF. CDR3 nucleotides: TGCGCCAGCAGCTTGTCCGCGAACACCGGGGAGCTGTTTTTT.

Judged by abundance, this clonotype is medium-sized. The V gene is TRBV6-1, the J gene TRBJ2-6; D may be TRBD1 (5 bases). Trimming cost V 6 bases and J 0 bases, with 12 bases left between them. Germline V gene data show CDR1 as MNHNS and CDR2 as SASEGT. The CDR3 contains 16 residues. CDR3 in amino acids: CASREVTGSGANVLTF. As DNA, the CDR3 is TGTGCCAGCAGAGAGGTAACAGGCTCTGGGGCCAACGTCCTGACTTTC.

V and J are TRBV12-3 or TRBV12-4 and TRBJ1-1, with 7 nucleotides matching TRBD1. The V and J ends lost 6 bases and 4 bases, in that order; junction bases with no gene match: 5. The CDR3 covers 13 residues. The CDR3 region is CASRSGGPTEAFF. The DNA for the CDR3 is TGTGCCAGCAGATCAGGGGGACCCACTGAAGCTTTCTTT.

This sequence joins TRBV7-6 and TRBJ2-3, with D possibly being TRBD2 (6 bases). The CDR3 spans 13 residues. Germline-derived CDR1 and CDR2 are SGHVS and FNYEAQ. Trimming shortened V by 4 bases and J by 5 bases, and 10 bases separated the two germline ends. The CDR3 loop reads CASSSTRIDTQYF. For the CDR3, the DNA is TGTGCCAGCAGCTCGACTAGGATAGATACGCAGTATTTT.

By share, this clonotype ranks as medium-sized. The chain links TRBV6-4 to TRBJ1-6; TRBD1 matches 7 bases. The CDR3 consists of 14 residues. CDR1 is MRHNA, CDR2 SNTAGT, per germline. V shed 5 bases and J 7 bases; nucleotides not matched to a gene: 5. Written as DNA, the CDR3 is TGTGCCAGCAGTACCGGGACAGAAAATTCACCCCTCCACTTT. This encodes CASSTGTENSPLHF.

The chain uses TRBV6-4 and TRBJ2-6, with D unresolved. V was clipped by 4 bases and J by 4 bases, with 17 bases between them. Germline V gene sequence: CDR1 MRHNA, CDR2 SNTAGT. This CDR3 spans 17 amino acids. CDR3 region: CASSADLVGYGANVLTF. The CDR3 DNA follows: TGTGCCAGCAGTGCCGACCTTGTGGGGTACGGGGCCAACGTCCTGACTTTC.

This clonotype was detected a few times. The rearrangement uses TRBV6-2 or TRBV6-3 and TRBJ2-7, with 10 nucleotides matching TRBD1. CDR1 MNHEY and CDR2 SVGEGT come from the germline V gene. The CDR3 covers 16 residues. V lost 5 bases, J lost 3 bases, and 10 bases stayed unmatched. The CDR3 DNA reads as TGTGCCAGCAGTGACCCCGCGGGACAGGGGTACTACGAGCAGTACTTC. Translating it yields CASSDPAGQGYYEQYF.

The chain combines TRBV18 with TRBJ2-7; a possible D gene is TRBD1 (5 bases). The germline V gene encodes CDR1 KGHSH and CDR2 LQKENI. The V and J ends lost 4 bases and 3 bases respectively, with 10 bases between them. The CDR3 consists of 13 residues. CDR3 DNA sequence: TGTGCCAGCTCACTCTCGACAGACTACGAGCAGTACTTC. Translating it yields CASSLSTDYEQYF. Based on the CDR3 plus reference TRBV18 and TRBJ2-7, the full variable domain is NAGVMQNPRHLVRRRGQEARLRCSPMKGHSHVYWYRQLPEEGLKFMVYLQKENIIDESGMPKERFSAEFPKEGPSILRIQQVVRGDSAAYFCASSLSTDYEQYFGPGTRLTVT.

This clonotype is labeled as large. The chain joins TRBV18 to TRBJ2-7; 13 nucleotides line up with TRBD2. V gave up 3 bases and J gave up 4 bases; unmatched junction bases: 9. CDR3 length equals 17 residues. Per the germline V gene, CDR1 is KGHSH and CDR2 is LQKENI. CDR3 nucleotides: TGTGCCAGCTCACCCGGAGTGGGACTAGCGGGGCTTTACGAGCAGTACTTC. It yields the protein CASSPGVGLAGLYEQYF.

By proportion, this clonotype is medium-sized. The gene calls are TRBV20-1 and TRBJ1-3; D call uncertain. The CDR3 contains 11 residues. Germline assignment: CDR1 DFQATT and CDR2 SNEGSKA (reference sequence). V lost 5 bases to trimming and J lost 7 bases, with 9 bases between them. The CDR3 spells CSAPIGNTIYF. CDR3 sequence (DNA): TGCAGTGCTCCGATAGGGAACACCATATATTTT.

CDR3 loop: CASSKGQGRYEQYF. CDR3 bases: TGTGCCAGCAGCAAGGGACAGGGGCGCTACGAGCAGTACTTC. This rearrangement joins TRBV5-6 to TRBJ2-7; 10 bases are shared with TRBD1. This CDR3 spans 14 amino acids. CDR1 is SGHDT, CDR2 YYEEEE, per germline. V lost 4 bases and J lost 3; bases outside the gene matches: 4.

J is TRBJ2-5 and V is TRBV5-4, with 11 bases fitting TRBD2. CDR1 is SGHNT, CDR2 YYREEE, per germline (reference sequence). V shed 7 bases and J 4 bases; nucleotides not matched to a gene: 6. The CDR3 loop spans 14 amino acids. CDR3 coding DNA: TGTGCCAGCTCACTAGCGGGAGCAACAGAGACCCAGTACTTC. Translation gives CASSLAGATETQYF.

By proportion, this clonotype is medium-sized. This rearrangement joins TRBV5-1 to TRBJ2-3; D perhaps matches TRBD2 (6 bases). The germline gives CDR1 SGHRS, CDR2 YFSETQ. This CDR3 has 14 amino acids. Trimming cost V 0 bases and J 3 bases, with 8 bases left between them. The CDR3 region has the DNA TGCGCCAGCAGCTTGGGACTAGGTACAGATACGCAGTATTTT. Its protein is CASSLGLGTDTQYF.

V is TRBV29-1 and J is TRBJ1-1; 10 positions agree with TRBD1. The CDR3 consists of 11 residues. Germline V CDR1 and CDR2: SQVTM, ANQGSEA. J lost 6 bases, V lost 7 bases, and 2 bases had no gene match. CDR3 DNA: TGCAGCGGGACAGGGGGGGCTGAAGCTTTCTTT. Its protein is CSGTGGAEAFF.

The sample holds a few counts of this clonotype. The V and J genes are TRBV5-1 and TRBJ2-5; D might be TRBD1 (6 bases). Trimming removed 7 bases from V and 3 bases from J, with 13 bases in between. The CDR3 runs 13 residues. CDR1 and CDR2 from the germline V gene are SGHRS and YFSETQ. As DNA, the CDR3 is TGCGCCAGCTCCCTCCAGGGGAAAGAGACCCAGTACTTC. Protein product: CASSLQGKETQYF.

The V and J genes are TRBV5-5 and TRBJ2-7; D call uncertain. V lost 1 base and J lost 4, with 15 bases in between. This CDR3 is built from 15 residues. CDR1 and CDR2 (germline): SGHKS, YYEKEE (reference sequence). This CDR3 is CASSLQPRPEYEQYF. The CDR3 nucleotides read TGTGCCAGCAGCTTGCAACCGCGCCCCGAATACGAGCAGTACTTC. Variable domain in full (rest from reference TRBV5-5 and TRBJ2-7): DAGVTQSPTHLIKTRGQQVTLRCSPISGHKSVSWYQQVLGQGPQFIFQYYEKEERGRGNFPDRFSARQFPNYSSELNVNALLLGDSALYLCASSLQPRPEYEQYFGPGTRLTVT.